Listed here are 8 T cell receptor beta chains from one sample, sequenced in a study of T cell changes during pregnancy in multiple sclerosis. Assay used: immunoSEQ multiplex PCR; TCRdb lists only in-frame clones, some missing. This table has over 70,000 clones, 90% to 95% appearing once. The starting material was peripheral blood, obtained in the third trimester of pregnancy. These receptors all come from a female donor with multiple sclerosis, enrolled in a pregnancy study.

The chain is built from TRBV10-1 and TRBJ1-2; 8 nucleotides align to TRBD1. V dropped 9 bases and J dropped 0; count of bases not matched to a gene: 12. The CDR3 consists of 16 residues. Per germline, CDR1 WNHNN and CDR2 SYGVQD (reference sequence). DNA for the CDR3: TGCGCCAGGATTCAGGGACAGGCCGTTTCTAACTATGGCTACACCTTC. Translating gives CARIQGQAVSNYGYTF.

The chain joins TRBV6-1 to TRBJ2-3, with D possibly TRBD1 on 6 matching bases. Trimming left V 4 bases short and J 4 bases short, with 12 bases between. The CDR3 contains 14 residues. Looked up from germline, CDR1 is MNHNS and CDR2 is SASEGT. Here the CDR3 DNA reads TGTGCCAGCAGTGCTCGTACAGGGCCAGATACGCAGTATTTT. It is translated as CASSARTGPDTQYF.

V gene TRBV19 combines with J gene TRBJ1-2; D gene unclear. CDR1 LNHDA and CDR2 SQIVND come from the germline V gene (reference sequence). Trimming left V 8 bases short and J 2 bases short, with 21 bases between. The CDR3 covers 16 residues. The CDR3 DNA reads as TGTGCCAGTCGTTCACGCACGGGTGAGGGAAACTATGGCTACACCTTC. Translation: CASRSRTGEGNYGYTF.

CDR3 DNA: TGTGCCAGCAGCTTAGGTGGGCTAGCCGATATCAATGAGCAGTTCTTC. It translates to CASSLGGLADINEQFF. The gene calls are TRBV11-1 and TRBJ2-1, with TRBD2 as a possible D gene (5 bases). The germline V gene has CDR1 SGHAT and CDR2 FQDESV (reference sequence). The CDR3 totals 16 residues. V was clipped by 1 base and J by 6 bases, with 16 bases between them.

The chain joins TRBV19 to TRBJ1-5, with D unresolved. Per the germline V gene, CDR1 is LNHDA and CDR2 is SQIVND (reference sequence). V was trimmed by 7 bases and J by 3 bases, leaving 10 bases between them. CDR3 length equals 13 residues. Here the CDR3 DNA reads TGTGCCAGTATTGGCGGGTACAATCAGCCCCAGCATTTT. Amino acids: CASIGGYNQPQHF.

The chain recombines TRBV6-5 with TRBJ2-3; TRBD2 is a possible D gene (6 bases). Germline V lookup: CDR1 MNHEY, CDR2 SVGAGI. This CDR3 has 12 residues. The V and J ends lost 6 bases and 4 bases respectively, with 8 bases between them. The CDR3 nucleotides read TGTGCCAGCAGGGAGGGTCCAGATACGCAGTATTTT. Its protein is CASREGPDTQYF.

The rearrangement links TRBV28 to TRBJ2-7; 8 nucleotides line up with TRBD2. The germline V gene has CDR1 MDHEN and CDR2 SYDVKM. The V and J ends lost 5 bases and 1 base, in that order; junction bases with no gene match: 7. This CDR3 spans 15 amino acids. CDR3 sequence (DNA): TGTGCCAGCAGTGCCCCGGGACTAGAGTCCTACGAGCAGTACTTC. Its protein product is CASSAPGLESYEQYF. Filled out from reference TRBV28 and TRBJ2-7, the complete variable domain reads DVKVTQSSRYLVKRTGEKVFLECVQDMDHENMFWYRQDPGLGLRLIYFSYDVKMKEKGDIPEGYSVSREKKERFSLILESASTNQTSMYLCASSAPGLESYEQYFGPGTRLTVT.

The rearrangement uses TRBV5-1 and TRBJ2-7; 11 bases map to TRBD1. The germline V gene has CDR1 SGHRS and CDR2 YFSETQ. This CDR3 spans 14 amino acids. V lost 4 bases, J lost 6 bases, and 6 bases stayed unmatched. The CDR3 region has the DNA TGCGCCAGCAGCGGGGGACAGGGGGGCTCCGAGCAGTACTTC. Translated: CASSGGQGGSEQYF.